Here is one T cell receptor beta chain with its context. CDR3 length: 13 amino acids. Germline assignment: CDR1 GTSNPN and CDR2 SVGIG (reference sequence). One tube held mixed TRB-A and TRB-B primer pools for touch-down PCR. TCRdb reworked the multiplex PCR reads into one entry per CDR3 protein, no DNA. This sample contains some 6,900 distinct CDR3 sequences. The sample comes from a study of T cell clusters in autoimmune cytopenias. TRB amplification used approximately 250 ng of peripheral blood genomic DNA. These sequences were also reported in another study, on T cell repertoires in aging, cancer and after chemotherapy.

This TCR came from a human donor in good health. The rearrangement links TRBV30 to TRBJ1-5; the D call from TCRdb, TRBD1, cannot be confirmed without DNA. The sample comprised peripheral blood. CDR3 amino acids: CAWRGQGGQPQHF.